A single sample gave rise to the 5 T cell receptor beta chains below, sequenced in a study of T-cell memory formation after mild COVID-19. TCRdb redid the calling of the 5' RACE reads with MiXCR, one entry per CDR3 protein. The data hold 450,000 to 650,000 distinct CDR3 sequences, with roughly a fifth observed a single time. Sequenced input: PBMCs or a T cell subset sorted from them (not recorded which). Receptor source: an adult woman who had mild COVID-19 (a few samples of this study predate the infection). Cell type and time point are not known.

This clonotype was found a few times. The rearrangement uses TRBV28 and TRBJ2-3; D remains ambiguous. V was trimmed by 8 bases and J by 6 bases, leaving 21 bases between them. Germline loops: CDR1 MDHEN, CDR2 SYDVKM. The CDR3 is made up of 15 amino acids. CDR3: CASRSARYPRDTQYF. The CDR3 DNA sequence: TGTGCCAGCCGTTCCGCCCGATACCCCAGGGATACGCAGTATTTT.

J is TRBJ2-2 and V is TRBV6-5; 11 bases are a match to TRBD1. Trimming cost V 6 bases and J 4 bases; bases outside gene matches: 4. CDR3 size: 15 residues. The V gene's germline CDR1 is MNHEY and CDR2 SVGAGI. The CDR3 region is CASRTDRGPTGELFF. CDR3 in DNA: TGTGCCAGCAGAACGGACAGGGGGCCCACCGGGGAGCTGTTTTTT.

This clonotype was seen only a few times. The V call is TRBV7-2, the J call TRBJ2-2, with D uncertain. The germline CDR1 and CDR2 sequences are SGHTA and FQGNSA. This CDR3 has 12 residues. The ends were cut back, 9 bases at V and 3 bases at J, with 8 bases in the middle. CDR3 nucleotides: TGTGCCAGTGGAGATTACACCGGGGAGCTGTTTTTT. This gives the protein CASGDYTGELFF.

The V and J genes are TRBV19 and TRBJ2-3, with D tentatively TRBD1 (6 bases). Germline CDR1 is LNHDA and CDR2 is SQIVND (reference sequence). Trimming stripped 6 bases from V and 3 bases from J, with 10 bases between. CDR3 length: 13 residues. Here the CDR3 reads CASRQGRTDTQYF. The CDR3 nucleotides read TGTGCCAGTAGACAGGGTAGAACAGATACGCAGTATTTT.

The table lists this clonotype with a few counts. The chain employs TRBV4-3 and TRBJ1-2; 11 positions match TRBD1. Germline CDR1 is LGHNA and CDR2 is YSLEER. CDR3 length equals 18 residues. V lost 1 base and J lost 4; bases outside the gene matches: 11. CDR3 sequence reads: CASSQAPSGTGGSYGYTF. As DNA, the CDR3 is TGCGCCAGCAGCCAAGCCCCCTCCGGGACAGGGGGGTCCTATGGCTACACCTTC.